These 21 T cell receptor beta chains were sequenced from one sample in a study of T cell responses to AZD1222 COVID-19 vaccine. Produced via immunoSEQ multiplex PCR; TCRdb's table is partial and in-frame only. The table records approximately 110,000 clones, about 88% of them present only once. The sequenced sample was peripheral blood, obtained on day 0 of AZD1222 vaccination. These receptors were taken from an adult in good health.

This chain links TRBV19 with TRBJ2-1; D is possibly TRBD1 (5 bases). Per germline, CDR1 LNHDA and CDR2 SQIVND (reference sequence). CDR3 size: 14 residues. Trimming shortened V by 2 bases and J by 7 bases, and 12 bases separated the two germline ends. CDR3 sequence: CASSINFRVNEQFF. The CDR3 nucleotides read TGTGCCAGTAGTATAAACTTCAGGGTTAATGAGCAGTTCTTC.

The chain uses TRBV29-1 and TRBJ2-5, with a possible D match to TRBD1 (6 bases). This CDR3 is built from 13 residues. Deletions cut 6 bases from V and 1 base from J, with 12 bases between. The germline gives CDR1 SQVTM, CDR2 ANQGSEA. The CDR3 sequence: CSVRTDLQETQYF. CDR3 DNA sequence: TGCAGCGTACGGACAGACCTCCAAGAGACCCAGTACTTC.

The J gene is TRBJ2-2, the V gene TRBV4-3, with a possible D match to TRBD1 (6 bases). This CDR3 is built from 15 residues. Germline CDR1 is LGHNA and CDR2 is YSLEER. The ends were cut back, 4 bases at V and 1 base at J, with 10 bases in the middle. The CDR3 DNA sequence: TGCGCCAGCAGCCCGGGCAGGGGGAACACCGGGGAGCTGTTTTTT. This translates into CASSPGRGNTGELFF.

V and J are TRBV14 and TRBJ1-1; D gene unclear. From germline, CDR1 is SGHDN and CDR2 FVKESK. V was cut by 0 bases and J by 1 base, with 6 bases left in between. The CDR3 runs to 14 residues. DNA for the CDR3: TGTGCCAGCAGCCAAGAGGCCAGGAACACTGAAGCTTTCTTT. Protein product: CASSQEARNTEAFF.

The rearrangement uses TRBV7-3 and TRBJ2-1; 9 bases are a match to TRBD1. J was trimmed by 7 bases and V by 5 bases; bases with no gene match: 9. Germline CDR1 and CDR2: SGHTA and FQGTGA. This CDR3 spans 15 amino acids. The CDR3 loop reads CASSPRQGGMNEQFF. CDR3 in DNA: TGTGCCAGCAGCCCCCGACAGGGGGGGATGAATGAGCAGTTCTTC.

The CDR3 loop is CASSAAGTPYGYTF. For the CDR3, the DNA is TGCGCCAGCAGCGCCGCCGGGACACCCTATGGCTACACCTTC. This chain links TRBV5-1 with TRBJ1-2; the D gene is possibly TRBD1 (6 bases). The V end was cut by 4 bases, the J end by 4 bases, with 14 bases between. There are 14 residues in the CDR3. CDR1 and CDR2 from the germline V gene are SGHRS and YFSETQ.

The chain carries TRBV7-9 and TRBJ2-1; 11 bases line up with TRBD2. The ends lost 5 bases at V and 8 bases at J; junction bases unmatched: 14. This CDR3 spans 17 amino acids. Germline values: CDR1 SEHNR, CDR2 FQNEAQ (reference sequence). CDR3 loop: CASSSTSGSPLGDEQFF. The CDR3 DNA reads TGTGCCAGCAGCAGCACTAGCGGGAGTCCCCTGGGAGATGAGCAGTTCTTC.

The chain combines TRBV11-2 with TRBJ2-1; TRBD2 matches 10 bases. This CDR3 contains 15 residues. Trimming cost V 3 bases and J 6 bases; bases outside gene matches: 5. CDR1 and CDR2 (germline): SGHAT, FQNNGV. The CDR3 loop is CASSFRLAGRNEQFF. CDR3 bases: TGTGCCAGCAGCTTCCGACTAGCGGGCCGCAATGAGCAGTTCTTC.

The chain is built from TRBV6-2 or TRBV6-3 and TRBJ2-7; TRBD2 is a possible D gene (6 bases). V lost 4 bases and J 2 bases, leaving 12 bases between the germline ends. The CDR3 length is 14 residues. CDR1 and CDR2 (germline): MNHEY, SVGEGT. The CDR3 nucleotides are TGTGCCAGCAGTTTCGGGACTTTCACCTACGAGCAGTACTTC. Amino acids: CASSFGTFTYEQYF.

The chain joins TRBV10-1 to TRBJ2-1; 12 bases agree with TRBD2. Germline CDR1 WNHNN, CDR2 SYGVQD (reference sequence). The CDR3 covers 16 residues. The V and J ends lost 4 bases and 8 bases, in that order; junction bases with no gene match: 9. The CDR3 reads CASSAVGLAGNDEQFF. Here the CDR3 DNA reads TGCGCCAGCAGTGCGGTCGGACTAGCGGGAAACGATGAGCAGTTCTTC.

CDR3: CASSLEPASGSTDTQYF. Here the CDR3 DNA reads TGTGCCAGCAGCTTGGAGCCGGCTAGCGGTAGCACAGATACGCAGTATTTT. J is TRBJ2-3 and V is TRBV5-4, with 7 bases matching TRBD2. CDR3 length: 17 amino acids. From germline, CDR1 is SGHNT and CDR2 YYREEE (reference sequence). Trimming cost V 0 bases and J 0 bases; bases outside gene matches: 7. The full variable domain, with the rest looked up from reference TRBV5-4 and TRBJ2-3, is ETGVTQSPTHLIKTRGQQVTLRCSSQSGHNTVSWYQQALGQGPQFIFQYYREEENGRGNFPPRFSGLQFPNYSSELNVNALELDDSALYLCASSLEPASGSTDTQYFGPGTRLTVL.

The chain recombines TRBV19 with TRBJ2-3; D uncertain. Looked up from germline, CDR1 is LNHDA and CDR2 is SQIVND (reference sequence). This CDR3 has 13 residues. The ends were cut back, 3 bases at V and 3 bases at J, with 7 bases in the middle. CDR3 protein: CASSISGTDTQYF. The CDR3 DNA reads as TGTGCCAGTAGTATTTCCGGGACAGATACGCAGTATTTT.

The V and J genes are TRBV19 and TRBJ2-7; D may be TRBD1 (6 bases). Germline V lookup: CDR1 LNHDA, CDR2 SQIVND (reference sequence). This CDR3 region has 16 residues. V shed 5 bases and J shed 3 bases, with 20 bases lying between them. Written as DNA, the CDR3 is TGTGCCAGTAGTCCCACCCCCCAGGGGACGAACTACGAGCAGTACTTC. This translates into CASSPTPQGTNYEQYF.

V and J are TRBV15 and TRBJ2-1; D is undetermined. Germline V CDR1 and CDR2: LNHNV, YYDKDF (reference sequence). The CDR3 spans 12 residues. Trimming shortened V by 1 base and J by 7 bases, and 5 bases separated the two germline ends. The CDR3 region has the DNA TGTGCCACCAGCAGAGTACGGAATGAGCAGTTCTTC. Residues: CATSRVRNEQFF.

J is TRBJ2-1 and V is TRBV28; perhaps D is TRBD1 or TRBD2 (6 bases each). Trimming cost V 7 bases and J 7 bases, with 14 bases left between them. Germline V gene sequence: CDR1 MDHEN, CDR2 SYDVKM. The CDR3 totals 13 residues. In DNA form, the CDR3 reads TGTGCCAGCATCCTAAGAGGGGGGAATGAGCAGTTCTTC. It translates to CASILRGGNEQFF.

This sequence joins TRBV5-1 and TRBJ2-1; D possibly matches TRBD1 or TRBD2 (5 bases each). The V end was cut by 5 bases, the J end by 5 bases, with 14 bases between. Germline V lookup: CDR1 SGHRS, CDR2 YFSETQ. The CDR3 consists of 14 residues. CDR3 nucleotide sequence: TGCGCCAGCAGGACCGCGGGCAGGGACAATGAGCAGTTCTTC. Its translation: CASRTAGRDNEQFF. The full variable domain, rest sourced from reference TRBV5-1 and TRBJ2-1, is KAGVTQTPRYLIKTRGQQVTLSCSPISGHRSVSWYQQTPGQGLQFLFEYFSETQRNKGNFPGRFSGRQFSNSRSEMNVSTLELGDSALYLCASRTAGRDNEQFFGPGTRLTVL.

This clone was counted a single time. The V and J genes are TRBV5-4 and TRBJ2-5; the D gene could be TRBD1 or TRBD2 (6 bases each). V was clipped by 1 base and J by 5 bases, with 12 bases between them. This CDR3 has 14 residues. CDR1 is SGHNT and CDR2 is YYREEE in the germline V gene (reference sequence). Here the CDR3 reads CASSLTGRLETQYF. The DNA for the CDR3 is TGTGCCAGCAGCTTGACAGGGAGGTTGGAGACCCAGTACTTC.

V usage is TRBV29-1 and J usage is TRBJ2-1, with 14 bases lining up with TRBD2. With 3 bases clipped from V and 8 bases from J, the junction kept 9 bases outside the gene matches. The CDR3 contains 16 residues. Germline values: CDR1 SQVTM, CDR2 ANQGSEA. Written as DNA, the CDR3 is TGCAGCGTTGACGGGACTAGCGGGAGAAAGTGGTATGAGCAGTTCTTC. It is translated as CSVDGTSGRKWYEQFF.

This chain connects TRBV7-8 to TRBJ2-7; TRBD2 matches 10 bases. J lost 5 bases, V lost 3 bases, and 10 bases had no gene match. This CDR3 contains 16 residues. The germline V gene has CDR1 SGHVS and CDR2 FQNEAQ. The CDR3 sequence is CASSFTLAGVGDEQYF. Written as DNA, the CDR3 is TGTGCCAGCAGCTTTACGCTAGCGGGAGTGGGCGACGAGCAGTACTTC.

This rearrangement joins TRBV6-5 to TRBJ1-2; D gene ambiguous. This CDR3 spans 13 amino acids. Germline CDR1 and CDR2: MNHEY and SVGAGI. The ends were cut back, 5 bases at V and 4 bases at J, with 11 bases in the middle. The CDR3 here is CASSPSDLYGYTF. The CDR3, as DNA: TGTGCCAGCAGTCCCTCAGACCTCTATGGCTACACCTTC.

The chain has TRBV27 and TRBJ1-5, with 7 bases that match TRBD1. CDR1 MNHEY and CDR2 SMNVEV come from the germline V gene (reference sequence). J gave up 7 bases and V 3 bases, and 9 bases lay outside the gene matches. The CDR3 loop spans 15 amino acids. The CDR3 sequence: CASSLLGRGGQPQHF. As DNA, the CDR3 is TGTGCCAGCAGTTTGTTAGGCAGGGGGGGACAGCCCCAGCATTTT.